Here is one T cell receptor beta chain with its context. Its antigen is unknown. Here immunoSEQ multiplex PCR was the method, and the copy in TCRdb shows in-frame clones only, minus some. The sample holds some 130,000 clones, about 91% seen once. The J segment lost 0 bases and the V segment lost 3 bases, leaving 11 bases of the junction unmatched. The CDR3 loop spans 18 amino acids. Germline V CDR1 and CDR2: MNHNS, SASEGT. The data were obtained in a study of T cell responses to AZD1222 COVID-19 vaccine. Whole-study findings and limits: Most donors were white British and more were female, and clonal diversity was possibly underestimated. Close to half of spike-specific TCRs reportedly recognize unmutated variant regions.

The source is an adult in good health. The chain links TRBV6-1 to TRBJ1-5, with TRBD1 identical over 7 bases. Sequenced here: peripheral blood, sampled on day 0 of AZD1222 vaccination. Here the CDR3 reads CASSDSGTAFNSNQPQHF. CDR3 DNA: TGTGCCAGCAGTGATTCGGGGACAGCCTTTAATAGCAATCAGCCCCAGCATTTT.